This TCR beta chain was identified in a study of T-cell reconstitution after alpha-beta-depleted transplantation in children. Whole-study findings and limits: Alpha-beta T cells about two months after transplant reportedly derived from several hundred expanded graft clones.

Construction of the TCRbeta library involved unique molecular identifiers. Each CDR3 protein gets one entry after TCRdb re-called the PCR reads with MiXCR. The sample consists of about 440,000 distinct CDR3 sequences, 43% of them appearing once. A word on this clonotype: The antigen is undetermined.

There are 16 residues in the CDR3. The J segment lost 5 bases and the V segment lost 5 bases, leaving 8 bases of the junction unmatched. The receptor comes from a girl aged 2 to 9 with aplastic anemia, due to receive a stem cell transplant. This sample comprised PBMCs, obtained before TCRalphabeta/CD19-depleted stem cell transplant. This chain connects TRBV12-3 or TRBV12-4 to TRBJ2-3; 12 nucleotides line up with TRBD2. CDR3 in amino acids: CASSERPGLAGDTQYF. The CDR3, as DNA: TGTGCCAGCAGTGAGCGCCCGGGACTAGCGGGAGATACGCAGTATTTT.